This entry describes one T cell receptor beta chain. A junction end diverges from the germline sequence, so it may reflect a read error. From RNA transcripts, TCR beta CDR3 regions were amplified. HTBI primers were the set used in a first-round RT-PCR of the TCR CDR3. TCRdb re-derived calls from the multiplex PCR reads in MiXCR, one entry per CDR3 protein. Of over 250,000 distinct CDR3 sequences in the sample, approximately 15% were seen once. Germline CDR1 SNHLY, CDR2 FYNNEI. The CDR3 loop spans 13 amino acids. Researchers barred patients who had uncontrolled infection, other autoimmune disease, pregnancy or lactation. Each diagnosis drew on symptoms, thyroxine, TRAb, thyroid ultrasound and orbital computed tomography findings. The sample originates from a study of T cells in Graves' hyperthyroidism and ophthalmopathy.

Sequenced material: blood. This clonotype was obtained from a woman aged 55-70 years with Graves' ophthalmopathy. The chain is built from TRBV2 and TRBJ1-1; D call uncertain. In DNA form, the CDR3 reads TGTGCCAGCAGACAACAGATGAACACTGAAGTTTTCTTT. Translated: CASRQQMNTEVFF.